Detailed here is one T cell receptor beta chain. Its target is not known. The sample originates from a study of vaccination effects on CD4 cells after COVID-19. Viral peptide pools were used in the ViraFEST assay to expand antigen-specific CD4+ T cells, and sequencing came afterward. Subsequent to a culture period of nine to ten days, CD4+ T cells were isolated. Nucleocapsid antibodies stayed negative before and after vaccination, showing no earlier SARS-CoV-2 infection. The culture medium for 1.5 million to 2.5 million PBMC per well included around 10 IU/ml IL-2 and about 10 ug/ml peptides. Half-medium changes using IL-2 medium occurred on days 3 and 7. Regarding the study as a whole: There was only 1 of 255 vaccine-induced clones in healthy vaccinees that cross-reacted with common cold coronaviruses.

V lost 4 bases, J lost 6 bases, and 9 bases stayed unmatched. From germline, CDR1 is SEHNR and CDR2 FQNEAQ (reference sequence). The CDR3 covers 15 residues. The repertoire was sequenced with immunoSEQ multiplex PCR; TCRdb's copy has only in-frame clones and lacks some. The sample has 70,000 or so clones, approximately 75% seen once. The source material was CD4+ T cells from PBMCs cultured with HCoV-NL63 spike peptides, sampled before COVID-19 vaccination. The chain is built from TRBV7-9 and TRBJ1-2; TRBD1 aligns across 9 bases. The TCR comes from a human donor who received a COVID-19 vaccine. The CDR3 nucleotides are TGTGCCAGCAGCTCCCTAGCCGGGACAGGGAATGGCTACACCTTC. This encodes CASSSLAGTGNGYTF.